Listed below are T cell receptor beta chains from one sample, sequenced in a study of blood T cell repertoires in COVID-19. This table comes from immunoSEQ multiplex PCR, and its TCRdb copy is limited to in-frame clones, with some not included. The sample includes around 110,000 clones, 70% to 85% seen only once; the top ten take approximately 7.6%. Material for sequencing was peripheral blood. These receptor sequences come from a man between 70 and 80 years old with active or convalescent COVID-19. The CDR3 runs from the conserved cysteine through the conserved F or W. The order of the fields is CDR3 length, V gene, J gene, D gene, clone size, CDR3 protein, CDR3 DNA. D genes are given only for firm matches. The listing skips clone size in some rows; elsewhere it reads once, few, many or a size class.

CDR3 length: 14
V gene: TRBV9
J gene: TRBJ2-7
D gene: NA
clone size: NA
CDR3 protein: CASSAEGGPFEQYF
CDR3 DNA: TGTGCCAGCAGCGCAGAGGGCGGCCCATTCGAGCAGTACTTC

CDR3 length: 13
V gene: TRBV7-2
J gene: TRBJ2-1
D gene: NA
clone size: NA
CDR3 protein: CASSFQGIHEQFF
CDR3 DNA: TGTGCCAGCAGCTTTCAGGGTATCCATGAGCAGTTCTTC

CDR3 length: 16
V gene: TRBV7-8
J gene: TRBJ2-3
D gene: TRBD2
clone size: NA
CDR3 protein: CASSPPLAGAADTQYF
CDR3 DNA: TGTGCCAGCAGCCCTCCACTAGCGGGGGCGGCGGATACGCAGTATTTT

CDR3 length: 16
V gene: TRBV7-8
J gene: TRBJ2-7
D gene: NA
clone size: NA
CDR3 protein: CASSLEGVTVPYEQYF
CDR3 DNA: TGTGCCAGCAGCTTAGAAGGTGTGACAGTTCCTTACGAGCAGTACTTC

CDR3 length: 15
V gene: TRBV5-5
J gene: TRBJ1-6
D gene: NA
clone size: NA
CDR3 protein: CASSLGLQGSSPLHF
CDR3 DNA: TGTGCCAGCAGCTTGGGACTACAGGGATCTTCACCCCTCCACTTT

CDR3 length: 16
V gene: TRBV6-1
J gene: TRBJ2-7
D gene: NA
clone size: NA
CDR3 protein: CASSEWGASAYYEQYF
CDR3 DNA: TGTGCCAGCAGTGAGTGGGGAGCTAGCGCGTACTACGAGCAGTACTTC

CDR3 length: 12
V gene: TRBV7-2
J gene: TRBJ1-2
D gene: NA
clone size: few
CDR3 protein: CASSKDIYGYTF
CDR3 DNA: TGTGCCAGCAGCAAGGACATCTATGGCTACACCTTC

CDR3 length: 13
V gene: TRBV7-2
J gene: TRBJ1-5
D gene: NA
clone size: NA
CDR3 protein: CASSLGVVQPQHF
CDR3 DNA: TGTGCCAGCAGCTTAGGAGTGGTTCAGCCCCAGCATTTT

CDR3 length: 17
V gene: TRBV7-2
J gene: TRBJ2-6
D gene: TRBD1
clone size: NA
CDR3 protein: CASGKGQGFSGANVLTF
CDR3 DNA: TGTGCCAGCGGAAAGGGACAGGGATTCTCTGGGGCCAACGTCCTGACTTTC

CDR3 length: 17
V gene: TRBV7-3
J gene: TRBJ2-1
D gene: TRBD2
clone size: NA
CDR3 protein: CASSPRERGGVYNEQFF
CDR3 DNA: TGTGCCAGCAGCCCCCGGGAGCGGGGGGGCGTATACAATGAGCAGTTCTTC

CDR3 length: 13
V gene: TRBV11-3
J gene: TRBJ2-7
D gene: NA
clone size: NA
CDR3 protein: CASSLGVPYEQYF
CDR3 DNA: TGTGCCAGCAGCTTAGGAGTTCCCTACGAGCAGTACTTC

CDR3 length: 15
V gene: TRBV19
J gene: TRBJ2-3
D gene: NA
clone size: NA
CDR3 protein: CASSSKGRVTDTQYF
CDR3 DNA: TGTGCCAGTAGTAGCAAAGGGCGGGTCACAGATACGCAGTATTTT

CDR3 length: 13
V gene: TRBV18
J gene: TRBJ2-7
D gene: NA
clone size: NA
CDR3 protein: CASSPRRGYEQYF
CDR3 DNA: TGTGCCAGCTCACCACGCAGGGGCTACGAGCAGTACTTC

CDR3 length: 15
V gene: TRBV7-3
J gene: TRBJ2-3
D gene: TRBD2
clone size: NA
CDR3 protein: CASSKRGGIIDTQYF
CDR3 DNA: TGTGCCAGCAGCAAGCGGGGGGGCATCATAGATACGCAGTATTTT

CDR3 length: 15
V gene: TRBV7-2
J gene: TRBJ1-5
D gene: TRBD1
clone size: NA
CDR3 protein: CASSLVGGANQPQHF
CDR3 DNA: TGTGCCAGCAGCTTAGTAGGGGGCGCCAATCAGCCCCAGCATTTT

CDR3 length: 14
V gene: TRBV5-6
J gene: TRBJ1-2
D gene: TRBD1
clone size: NA
CDR3 protein: CASSLAERGLGYTF
CDR3 DNA: TGTGCCAGCAGCTTGGCGGAAAGGGGGCTTGGCTACACCTTC

CDR3 length: 16
V gene: TRBV28
J gene: TRBJ2-1
D gene: TRBD2
clone size: NA
CDR3 protein: CASRRTSGGSYNEQFF
CDR3 DNA: TGTGCCAGCAGACGGACTAGCGGGGGCTCCTACAATGAGCAGTTCTTC

CDR3 length: 15
V gene: TRBV5-1
J gene: TRBJ2-2
D gene: TRBD1
clone size: NA
CDR3 protein: CASSSGQGGSRELFF
CDR3 DNA: TGCGCCAGCAGCTCTGGACAGGGTGGAAGTAGGGAGCTGTTTTTT

CDR3 length: 16
V gene: TRBV11-2
J gene: TRBJ2-5
D gene: NA
clone size: few
CDR3 protein: CASSLVATRRAETQYF
CDR3 DNA: TGTGCCAGCAGCTTAGTAGCGACCAGGCGGGCAGAGACCCAGTACTTC

CDR3 length: 15
V gene: TRBV28
J gene: TRBJ2-2
D gene: NA
clone size: NA
CDR3 protein: CASSRPRGRAGELFF
CDR3 DNA: TGTGCCAGCAGTCGGCCGAGGGGGAGGGCCGGGGAGCTGTTTTTT

CDR3 length: 16
V gene: TRBV15
J gene: TRBJ1-4
D gene: NA
clone size: NA
CDR3 protein: CATSRGSGFRNEKLFF
CDR3 DNA: TGTGCCACCAGCAGGGGCTCAGGGTTTCGTAATGAAAAACTGTTTTTT

CDR3 length: 16
V gene: TRBV19
J gene: TRBJ2-2
D gene: TRBD2
clone size: NA
CDR3 protein: CARGGRGGTNTGELFF
CDR3 DNA: TGTGCCCGCGGGGGCCGGGGGGGAACTAACACCGGGGAGCTGTTTTTT

CDR3 length: 14
V gene: TRBV7-2
J gene: TRBJ2-3
D gene: NA
clone size: NA
CDR3 protein: CASSSLSSTDTQYF
CDR3 DNA: TGTGCCAGCAGCTCCCTTTCTAGCACAGATACGCAGTATTTT

CDR3 length: 16
V gene: TRBV13
J gene: TRBJ1-6
D gene: NA
clone size: NA
CDR3 protein: CASSLGPRINNSPLHF
CDR3 DNA: TGTGCCAGCAGCTTAGGCCCCAGAATCAATAATTCACCCCTCCACTTT

CDR3 length: 17
V gene: TRBV11-3
J gene: TRBJ2-3
D gene: NA
clone size: NA
CDR3 protein: CASSLALGGGGTDTQYF
CDR3 DNA: TGTGCCAGCAGCTTAGCCCTAGGGGGGGGAGGTACAGATACGCAGTATTTT

CDR3 length: 15
V gene: TRBV9
J gene: TRBJ1-5
D gene: NA
clone size: NA
CDR3 protein: CASSVGPQGNQPQHF
CDR3 DNA: TGTGCCAGCAGCGTAGGACCACAGGGCAATCAGCCCCAGCATTTT

CDR3 length: 15
V gene: TRBV5-4
J gene: TRBJ1-1
D gene: TRBD1
clone size: NA
CDR3 protein: CASSLGQGSFTEAFF
CDR3 DNA: TGTGCCAGCAGCTTGGGACAGGGAAGTTTTACTGAAGCTTTCTTT

CDR3 length: 14
V gene: TRBV10-1
J gene: TRBJ2-5
D gene: TRBD2
clone size: NA
CDR3 protein: CASSIAGVQETQYF
CDR3 DNA: TGCGCCAGCAGTATAGCGGGGGTCCAAGAGACCCAGTACTTC

CDR3 length: 16
V gene: TRBV5-5
J gene: TRBJ1-2
D gene: TRBD1
clone size: NA
CDR3 protein: CASSAFPEQGDYGYTF
CDR3 DNA: TGTGCCAGCAGCGCCTTCCCCGAACAGGGGGACTATGGCTACACCTTC

CDR3 length: 15
V gene: TRBV11-3
J gene: TRBJ2-2
D gene: TRBD1
clone size: NA
CDR3 protein: CASSRRQGDTGELFF
CDR3 DNA: TGTGCCAGCAGCCGTCGACAGGGGGACACCGGGGAGCTGTTTTTT

CDR3 length: 14
V gene: TRBV7-2
J gene: TRBJ1-5
D gene: NA
clone size: NA
CDR3 protein: CASSLGTGNQPQHF
CDR3 DNA: TGTGCCAGCAGCTTAGGTACGGGCAATCAGCCCCAGCATTTT

CDR3 length: 15
V gene: TRBV19
J gene: TRBJ2-2
D gene: TRBD1
clone size: NA
CDR3 protein: CASSSGTANTGELFF
CDR3 DNA: TGTGCCAGTAGTTCCGGGACAGCGAACACCGGGGAGCTGTTTTTT

CDR3 length: 16
V gene: TRBV4-2
J gene: TRBJ1-2
D gene: TRBD1
clone size: NA
CDR3 protein: CASSQDNKGATFGYTF
CDR3 DNA: TGTGCCAGCAGCCAAGATAATAAGGGGGCTACGTTTGGCTACACCTTC

CDR3 length: 14
V gene: TRBV6-2/TRBV6-3
J gene: TRBJ1-1
D gene: NA
clone size: few
CDR3 protein: CASSYSDSKPEAFF
CDR3 DNA: TGTGCCAGCAGTTACTCGGACAGTAAGCCTGAAGCTTTCTTT

CDR3 length: 14
V gene: TRBV11-2
J gene: TRBJ2-3
D gene: NA
clone size: once
CDR3 protein: CASSLRVLRDTQYF
CDR3 DNA: TGTGCCAGCAGCTTACGGGTCCTGCGGGATACGCAGTATTTT

CDR3 length: 12
V gene: TRBV11-3
J gene: TRBJ1-4
D gene: NA
clone size: once
CDR3 protein: CASAQINEKLFF
CDR3 DNA: TGTGCCAGCGCCCAGATAAATGAAAAACTGTTTTTT

CDR3 length: 14
V gene: TRBV7-3
J gene: TRBJ2-3
D gene: NA
clone size: NA
CDR3 protein: CASSLRGSRDTQYF
CDR3 DNA: TGTGCCAGCAGCTTAAGAGGGAGTAGGGATACGCAGTATTTT

CDR3 length: 13
V gene: TRBV30
J gene: TRBJ1-3
D gene: TRBD1
clone size: few
CDR3 protein: CASTGDIGNTIYF
CDR3 DNA: TGTGCCTCAACAGGGGATATTGGAAACACCATATATTTT

CDR3 length: 15
V gene: TRBV5-1
J gene: TRBJ1-6
D gene: NA
clone size: NA
CDR3 protein: CASSLGTERNSPLHF
CDR3 DNA: TGCGCCAGCAGCTTGGGGACAGAAAGAAATTCACCCCTCCACTTT

CDR3 length: 13
V gene: TRBV7-2
J gene: TRBJ1-1
D gene: NA
clone size: NA
CDR3 protein: CASSLSRQSEAFF
CDR3 DNA: TGTGCCAGCAGCTTATCGCGACAGTCTGAAGCTTTCTTT

CDR3 length: 14
V gene: TRBV4-2
J gene: TRBJ2-3
D gene: NA
clone size: NA
CDR3 protein: CASSQGGVTDTQYF
CDR3 DNA: TGTGCCAGCAGCCAAGGGGGAGTCACAGATACGCAGTATTTT

CDR3 length: 16
V gene: TRBV6-2/TRBV6-3
J gene: TRBJ2-3
D gene: NA
clone size: NA
CDR3 protein: CASSYSTRTWPDTQYF
CDR3 DNA: TGTGCCAGCAGTTACTCCACCCGAACGTGGCCCGATACGCAGTATTTT

CDR3 length: 15
V gene: TRBV6-2/TRBV6-3
J gene: TRBJ2-1
D gene: NA
clone size: NA
CDR3 protein: CASSRPGQGSNEQFF
CDR3 DNA: TGTGCCAGCAGTCGCCCGGGACAAGGGTCCAATGAGCAGTTCTTC

CDR3 length: 14
V gene: TRBV6-1
J gene: TRBJ2-5
D gene: NA
clone size: NA
CDR3 protein: CASSEVGGWETQYF
CDR3 DNA: TGTGCCAGCAGTGAAGTTGGGGGCTGGGAGACCCAGTACTTC

CDR3 length: 17
V gene: TRBV19
J gene: TRBJ1-6
D gene: TRBD1
clone size: few
CDR3 protein: CASTDPLGQGSNSPLHF
CDR3 DNA: TGTGCCAGTACCGATCCCTTGGGACAGGGTAGCAATTCACCCCTCCACTTT

CDR3 length: 15
V gene: TRBV5-1
J gene: TRBJ2-2
D gene: NA
clone size: NA
CDR3 protein: CASKGETSNTGELFF
CDR3 DNA: TGCGCCAGCAAGGGAGAGACCTCGAACACCGGGGAGCTGTTTTTT

CDR3 length: 15
V gene: TRBV5-1
J gene: TRBJ1-2
D gene: TRBD1
clone size: NA
CDR3 protein: CASSLSGGDNYGYTF
CDR3 DNA: TGCGCCAGCAGCTTGTCAGGGGGCGACAACTATGGCTACACCTTC

CDR3 length: 14
V gene: TRBV7-8
J gene: TRBJ1-2
D gene: NA
clone size: NA
CDR3 protein: CASSLDDSNYGYTF
CDR3 DNA: TGTGCCAGCAGCTTAGATGACAGTAACTATGGCTACACCTTC

CDR3 length: 15
V gene: TRBV24-1
J gene: TRBJ2-2
D gene: TRBD1
clone size: NA
CDR3 protein: CATSRGQGATGELFF
CDR3 DNA: TGTGCCACCAGTCGAGGGCAGGGGGCGACCGGGGAGCTGTTTTTT

CDR3 length: 19
V gene: TRBV2
J gene: TRBJ2-2
D gene: TRBD2
clone size: few
CDR3 protein: CASRRTSGARRANTGELFF
CDR3 DNA: TGTGCCAGCAGAAGGACTAGCGGGGCTCGGAGAGCGAACACCGGGGAGCTGTTTTTT

CDR3 length: 19
V gene: TRBV5-1
J gene: TRBJ2-1
D gene: TRBD1
clone size: NA
CDR3 protein: CASSLEGQGWSSSYNEQFF
CDR3 DNA: TGCGCCAGCAGCTTGGAGGGACAGGGATGGTCGAGCTCCTACAATGAGCAGTTCTTC

CDR3 length: 14
V gene: TRBV5-1
J gene: TRBJ1-1
D gene: NA
clone size: NA
CDR3 protein: CASSPGLTGTEAFF
CDR3 DNA: TGCGCCAGCAGCCCGGGACTGACGGGGACTGAAGCTTTCTTT